The present T cell receptor (beta chain) was sequenced within a study of human T cells and chemical hapten exposure. Looking at the study overall: Slight volume differences across pooled libraries mainly accounted for varying per-sample TCR yields.

This clonotype was counted only a few times. The antigen is not known. Whole-study findings and limits: Counts of TCRs expanded at PT1 correlated positively with patch test score. With alopecia, donors may have immune responses unlike healthy people's.

Each CDR3 protein gets one entry after TCRdb re-called the RACE reads with MiXCR. The table records tens of thousands of distinct CDR3 sequences, 9.5% to 12% of them present only once. The time point here: patch test 2, 6 weeks after DPC sensitization. The treatment here: therapeutic diphenylcyclopropenone sensitization with weekly scalp DPC. Samples of blood were obtained prior to the application of each patch test. The germline V gene has CDR1 MNHEY and CDR2 SVGAGI. CDR3 length equals 15 residues. The V end lost 6 bases, the J end lost 0 bases, and 11 bases lay between the germline ends. The source material was whole blood, sampled in connection with sensitization to the hapten diphenylcyclopropenone (DPC). The TCR originated in a man aged 35-49 years with alopecia areata. Some clones in this sample may be carry-over from other donors' samples. The gene calls are TRBV6-5 and TRBJ1-4, with TRBD1 as a possible D gene (6 bases). CDR3 coding DNA: TGTGCCAGCAGCTCCGACAGGACAACTAATGAAAAACTGTTTTTT. Amino acid sequence: CASSSDRTTNEKLFF.